These 22 T cell receptor beta chains came from one sample sequenced in a study of blood T cell repertoires in COVID-19. Sequencing used immunoSEQ multiplex PCR; TCRdb keeps in-frame clones, though not all of them. The sample includes roughly 250,000 clones, 84% of them seen just once. Sequencing was performed on peripheral blood. All receptors derive from a human donor in a cohort sampled during active COVID-19.

The rearrangement uses TRBV13 and TRBJ2-7; 8 nucleotides match TRBD1. Trimming took 5 bases from V and 2 from J; bases not matched to a gene: 5. The germline V gene encodes CDR1 PRHDT and CDR2 FYEKMQ (reference sequence). CDR3 length: 14 residues. CDR3: CASSPDRGTYEQYF. As DNA, the CDR3 is TGTGCCAGCAGCCCTGACAGGGGAACCTACGAGCAGTACTTC.

The rearrangement joins TRBV5-1 to TRBJ1-2; TRBD1 agrees at 11 bases. Per the germline V gene, CDR1 is SGHRS and CDR2 is YFSETQ. This CDR3 has 16 amino acids. Trimming at V came to 0 bases and at J to 3 bases, leaving 4 bases not matched to a gene. Here the CDR3 reads CASSLGTGGLDYGYTF. In DNA form, the CDR3 reads TGCGCCAGCAGCTTGGGGACAGGGGGCTTAGACTATGGCTACACCTTC.

The chain has TRBV9 and TRBJ2-7; perhaps TRBD1 as D (7 bases). The germline V and J ends were trimmed by 3 bases and 2 bases, with 18 bases remaining between them. The CDR3 is 16 amino acids. Germline V gene lookup returns CDR1 SGDLS and CDR2 YYNGEE. CDR3 sequence reads: CASSEGAGTMPYEQYF. CDR3 in DNA: TGTGCCAGCAGCGAGGGGGCGGGAACCATGCCCTACGAGCAGTACTTC.

The gene calls are TRBV18 and TRBJ1-1, with D possibly being TRBD1 (6 bases). Germline CDR1 KGHSH, CDR2 LQKENI. Deletions cut 4 bases from V and 1 base from J, with 13 bases between. The CDR3 loop spans 15 amino acids. CDR3 amino acids: CASSQILQGNTEAFF. Written as DNA, the CDR3 is TGTGCCAGCTCACAGATCCTACAGGGGAACACTGAAGCTTTCTTT.

V usage is TRBV7-2 and J usage is TRBJ2-5, with D possibly matching TRBD2 (6 bases). The germline gives CDR1 SGHTA, CDR2 FQGNSA. The V end lost 5 bases, the J end lost 7 bases, and 20 bases lay between the germline ends. CDR3 length equals 15 residues. The CDR3 bases are TGTGCCAGCAGCCCTACTTTGGGACTCATAGGGACCCAGTACTTC. Protein product: CASSPTLGLIGTQYF.

The V call is TRBV7-2, the J call TRBJ2-5, with a possible D match to TRBD1 (6 bases). The germline CDR1 and CDR2 sequences are SGHTA and FQGNSA. Trimming removed 0 bases at V and 5 bases at J, with 10 bases between. This CDR3 contains 14 residues. CDR3 bases: TGTGCCAGCAGCTTAGCGGGCCAGGGGGAGACCCAGTACTTC. Amino acids: CASSLAGQGETQYF.

The chain uses TRBV29-1 and TRBJ1-2, with D maybe TRBD1 (6 bases). Trimming shortened V by 3 bases and J by 7 bases, and 12 bases separated the two germline ends. Per the germline V gene, CDR1 is SQVTM and CDR2 is ANQGSEA. This CDR3 has 12 amino acids. The CDR3 is CSVDVGASGYTF. Here the CDR3 DNA reads TGCAGCGTTGATGTGGGGGCCAGTGGCTACACCTTC.

The chain uses TRBV18 and TRBJ2-2, with D possibly being TRBD1 (7 bases). Germline V gene sequence: CDR1 KGHSH, CDR2 LQKENI. V shed 0 bases and J shed 6 bases, with 11 bases lying between them. The CDR3 runs 15 residues. The CDR3 DNA reads TGTGCCAGCTCACCACCGGCCAGGGGGGCCGGGGAGCTGTTTTTT. It codes for CASSPPARGAGELFF. The whole variable domain, remainder taken from reference TRBV18 and TRBJ2-2, is NAGVMQNPRHLVRRRGQEARLRCSPMKGHSHVYWYRQLPEEGLKFMVYLQKENIIDESGMPKERFSAEFPKEGPSILRIQQVVRGDSAAYFCASSPPARGAGELFFGEGSRLTVL.

This chain uses TRBV5-5 with TRBJ2-2; TRBD1 agrees at 10 bases. CDR1 is SGHKS, CDR2 YYEKEE, per germline (reference sequence). There are 17 residues in the CDR3. V trimming: 3 bases; J trimming: 3 bases; junction bases outside the gene matches: 8. For the CDR3, the DNA is TGTGCCAGCAGCTCGGGACAGGGGAGCTTGCACACCGGGGAGCTGTTTTTT. It translates to CASSSGQGSLHTGELFF.

On this clone: This sample also contains other DNA sequences that code for the same CDR3. The CDR3 bases are TGCGCCAGCAGCTTGGATGGGACAGGGCCTTATGGCTACACCTTC. This gives the protein CASSLDGTGPYGYTF. The J gene is TRBJ1-2, the V gene TRBV5-1, with 9 bases matching TRBD1. Germline loops: CDR1 SGHRS, CDR2 YFSETQ. The CDR3 length is 15 residues. V shed 0 bases and J 5 bases; nucleotides not matched to a gene: 5.

J is TRBJ2-5 and V is TRBV5-1, with TRBD2 matching over 10 bases. The ends lost 2 bases at V and 4 bases at J; junction bases unmatched: 8. This CDR3 contains 16 residues. Germline CDR1 reads SGHRS; CDR2 reads YFSETQ. The CDR3 nucleotides are TGCGCCAGCAGCTTAGCGGGAGGGCCATCGAGAGAGACCCAGTACTTC. Residues: CASSLAGGPSRETQYF.

This clone came up once. The rearrangement uses TRBV9 and TRBJ2-3; 9 nucleotides match TRBD2. This CDR3 contains 15 residues. The germline CDR1 and CDR2 sequences are SGDLS and YYNGEE. Losses at the gene ends were 4 bases for V and 2 bases for J; bases not matched to a gene: 5. As DNA, the CDR3 is TGTGCCAGCAGCCTCGCGGGAGGGTACACAGATACGCAGTATTTT. Protein sequence: CASSLAGGYTDTQYF.

This clone was seen only a few times. The chain employs TRBV19 and TRBJ1-2, with 8 bases identical to TRBD1. There are 14 residues in the CDR3. Germline V gene lookup returns CDR1 LNHDA and CDR2 SQIVND (reference sequence). Trimming removed 6 bases from V and 1 base from J; junction bases left unmatched: 4. DNA of the CDR3: TGTGCCAGTAGAGCTGGACAGGGTAACTATGGCTACACCTTC. Translation: CASRAGQGNYGYTF.

As for this clone: At one boundary the junction diverges from the germline segment, which might be a read error. This chain links TRBV19 with TRBJ2-1; D remains ambiguous. The CDR3 runs to 15 residues. Germline assignment: CDR1 LNHDA and CDR2 SQIVND (reference sequence). The CDR3 coding sequence is TGTGCCAGTAGTGTAGACCCGGTCTCCTACAATGAGCAGTTCTTC. This translates into CASSVDPVSYNEQFF.

This clone has more than one count but fewer than ten. The chain is built from TRBV5-1 and TRBJ1-3, with D uncertain. Germline V gene lookup returns CDR1 SGHRS and CDR2 YFSETQ. Trimming left V 1 base short and J 8 bases short, with 10 bases between. There are 13 residues in the CDR3. CDR3 amino acids: CASSLSLSDTIYF. CDR3 sequence (DNA): TGCGCCAGCAGCTTGTCCCTTTCCGACACCATATATTTT. The variable domain in full, with the rest retrieved from reference TRBV5-1 and TRBJ1-3, is KAGVTQTPRYLIKTRGQQVTLSCSPISGHRSVSWYQQTPGQGLQFLFEYFSETQRNKGNFPGRFSGRQFSNSRSEMNVSTLELGDSALYLCASSLSLSDTIYFGEGSWLTVV.

The V call is TRBV6-5, the J call TRBJ2-7, with 7 bases matching TRBD1. Germline V gene data show CDR1 as MNHEY and CDR2 as SVGAGI. The CDR3 has 15 amino acids. V gave up 2 bases and J gave up 4 bases; unmatched junction bases: 8. DNA for the CDR3: TGTGCCAGCAGTTACAAGGGCACAGGGGTGTACGAGCAGTACTTC. Its protein product is CASSYKGTGVYEQYF.

The CDR3 DNA sequence: TGTGCCAGCAGCTCCGCTAGCGGGGGCACAGATACGCAGTATTTT. The encoded protein is CASSSASGGTDTQYF. The V gene is TRBV7-2, the J gene TRBJ2-3; 9 bases map to TRBD2. The CDR3 is made up of 15 amino acids. Trimming took 4 bases from V and 1 from J; bases not matched to a gene: 3. The germline V gene encodes CDR1 SGHTA and CDR2 FQGNSA.

The chain joins TRBV12-5 to TRBJ2-7; 10 bases align to TRBD2. V gave up 6 bases and J gave up 4 bases; unmatched junction bases: 9. The CDR3 has 15 amino acids. The germline V gene encodes CDR1 LGHNT and CDR2 FRNRAP. Written as DNA, the CDR3 is TGTGCTAGTGGCGCCGAGCGGGAGGGCCAGTACGAGCAGTACTTC. Protein product: CASGAEREGQYEQYF.

V gene TRBV4-2 combines with J gene TRBJ1-4; perhaps TRBD1 as D (5 bases). Germline CDR1 and CDR2: LGHNA and YNFKEQ. Trimming removed 0 bases from V and 3 bases from J, with 8 bases in between. The length of the CDR3 is 15 residues. CDR3 amino acids: CASSQDRGANEKLFF. In DNA form, the CDR3 reads TGTGCCAGCAGCCAAGATAGGGGTGCTAATGAAAAACTGTTTTTT.

The chain recombines TRBV27 with TRBJ1-1; D not certain. The germline V gene has CDR1 MNHEY and CDR2 SMNVEV (reference sequence). V gave up 3 bases and J gave up 5 bases, with 16 bases separating them. The CDR3 covers 15 residues. Here the CDR3 reads CASSFLRSSGTEAFF. In DNA form, the CDR3 reads TGTGCCAGCAGTTTCCTCAGGTCCTCGGGGACTGAAGCTTTCTTT.

The rearrangement joins TRBV7-2 to TRBJ1-4; D is possibly TRBD1 (5 bases). The CDR3 length is 15 residues. Germline V CDR1 and CDR2: SGHTA, FQGNSA. The germline V and J ends were trimmed by 3 bases and 8 bases, with 16 bases remaining between them. The CDR3 spells CASSFFGRVGEKLFF. CDR3 in DNA: TGTGCCAGCAGCTTTTTCGGCAGGGTAGGGGAAAAACTGTTTTTT.

The chain has TRBV28 and TRBJ1-2, with D possibly being TRBD1 (5 bases). The V gene lost 4 bases and the J gene lost 4 bases, with 16 bases spanning the gap. The CDR3 runs 15 residues. Germline V lookup: CDR1 MDHEN, CDR2 SYDVKM. The CDR3 bases are TGTGCCAGCAGTTACGTGGTGGAGGGGCCCTATGGCTACACCTTC. Translated: CASSYVVEGPYGYTF.